This T cell receptor (beta chain) was found in a study of beta chain features in type 1 diabetes. Study results and caveats: People with Type 1 diabetes carried modestly yet significantly shorter TCRB CDR3s in all four CD4+ subsets.

Only a few counts were recorded for this clone. Its antigen is undetermined. What was sequenced were expressed TCRB transcripts, since all of the isolated RNA had been reverse transcribed. Profiling relied on immunoSEQ multiplex PCR, and the TCRdb table lists in-frame clones only, not all of them. The data contain 600,000 or so clones, about an eighth of them singletons. The clonotype originates from a man between 18 and 35 years old with type 1 diabetes. The sequenced sample was naive CD4+ T cells from blood.

The CDR3 is CASSRGLAGVLEQYF. For the CDR3, the DNA is TGTGCCAGCAGTCGCGGACTAGCGGGAGTTTTAGAGCAGTACTTC. The rearrangement uses TRBV2 and TRBJ2-7, with 13 bases aligning to TRBD2. V gave up 5 bases and J gave up 7 bases; unmatched junction bases: 8. CDR3 length: 15 amino acids. The V gene's germline CDR1 is SNHLY and CDR2 FYNNEI.